These 14 T cell receptor beta chains were sequenced from one sample in a study of graft-versus-host responses after intestinal transplantation. Sequencing used immunoSEQ multiplex PCR; TCRdb keeps in-frame clones, though not all of them. The table lists under 20,000 clones, about 95% of them singletons, with more than 0.6% in the top ten. Here the sequenced sample was PBMCs, taken 23 days after intestinal transplant. The receptors here all came from a human patient who received an intestinal transplant, so some T cells may come from the graft donor.

CDR3 sequence (DNA): TGTGCCTGGGGGGTCGGGACGGGAAACACCATATATTTT. Its translation is CAWGVGTGNTIYF. The chain uses TRBV30 and TRBJ1-3, with TRBD1 as a possible D gene (5 bases). V was shortened by 5 bases and J by 4 bases, with 12 bases between the two germline ends. From germline, CDR1 is GTSNPN and CDR2 SVGIG (reference sequence). This CDR3 comprises 13 residues.

The chain uses TRBV27 and TRBJ1-1, with 7 positions matching TRBD1. There are 15 residues in the CDR3. With V trimmed by 3 bases and J by 1 base, 5 bases remained unmatched. Per germline, CDR1 MNHEY and CDR2 SMNVEV (reference sequence). The CDR3 here is CASSFVTGPNTEAFF. CDR3 nucleotide sequence: TGTGCCAGCAGTTTCGTGACAGGGCCGAACACTGAAGCTTTCTTT.

V usage is TRBV12-5 and J usage is TRBJ2-1; 9 bases map to TRBD2. Trimming at V came to 7 bases and at J to 2 bases, leaving 6 bases not matched to a gene. The length of the CDR3 is 15 residues. In germline, CDR1 is LGHNT, CDR2 FRNRAP. In DNA, the CDR3 is TGTGCTAGTGCCATGACTAGCGGAACCTACAATGAGCAGTTCTTC. Its protein is CASAMTSGTYNEQFF.

This clone appeared a single time. The chain employs TRBV7-9 and TRBJ2-5, with D possibly being TRBD2 (6 bases). Germline values: CDR1 SEHNR, CDR2 FQNEAQ (reference sequence). The V end was cut by 7 bases, the J end by 5 bases, with 11 bases between. There are 12 residues in the CDR3. CDR3 DNA sequence: TGTGCCAGCATGGAGGGCGGGGAGACCCAGTACTTC. It specifies CASMEGGETQYF.

V is TRBV11-3 and J is TRBJ1-5; D unclear. Deletions cut 2 bases from V and 0 bases from J, with 17 bases between. The CDR3 has 18 amino acids. Per germline, CDR1 SGHNT and CDR2 YENEEA. The CDR3: CASSLLEPVHYSNQPQHF. The CDR3 bases are TGTGCCAGCAGCTTATTAGAGCCTGTCCACTATAGCAATCAGCCCCAGCATTTT.

V is TRBV9 and J is TRBJ1-5, with TRBD1 matching over 8 bases. CDR1 SGDLS and CDR2 YYNGEE come from the germline V gene. Trimming cost V 1 base and J 6 bases; bases outside gene matches: 6. This CDR3 comprises 15 residues. CDR3 amino acids: CASSVSPGGGQPQHF. In nucleotides, the CDR3 is TGTGCCAGCAGCGTATCCCCAGGGGGCGGTCAGCCCCAGCATTTT.

CDR3 sequence reads: CASSQGGTGGLGTEAFF. CDR3 sequence (DNA): TGCGCCAGCAGCCAAGGGGGGACAGGGGGCTTAGGGACTGAAGCTTTCTTT. The chain couples TRBV4-1 to TRBJ1-1; 12 nucleotides align to TRBD1. V was pared by 1 base and J by 5 bases, with 8 bases of the junction left unmatched. Per the germline V gene, CDR1 is MGHRA and CDR2 is YSYEKL. The CDR3 extends over 17 amino acids.

The gene calls are TRBV13 and TRBJ2-1, with 11 bases matching TRBD2. Germline trimming cut 4 bases from V and 4 bases from J; bases unmatched to any gene: 6. Germline V lookup: CDR1 PRHDT, CDR2 FYEKMQ (reference sequence). The CDR3 is 16 amino acids. Written as DNA, the CDR3 is TGTGCCAGCAGCTCACGACTAGCGGGATTTTACAATGAGCAGTTCTTC. This encodes CASSSRLAGFYNEQFF. The full variable domain, its missing parts supplied by reference TRBV13 and TRBJ2-1, is AAGVIQSPRHLIKEKRETATLKCYPIPRHDTVYWYQQGPGQDPQFLISFYEKMQSDKGSIPDRFSAQQFSDYHSELNMSSLELGDSALYFCASSSRLAGFYNEQFFGPGTRLTVL.

The rearrangement uses TRBV7-2 and TRBJ2-7, with D possibly matching TRBD2 (6 bases). The germline V gene has CDR1 SGHTA and CDR2 FQGNSA. Trimming left V 1 base short and J 3 bases short, with 13 bases between. The CDR3 totals 15 residues. The CDR3 DNA follows: TGTGCCAGCAGCTTAGAGGAGGAGGGTATCTACGAGCAGTACTTC. Residues: CASSLEEEGIYEQYF.

The gene calls are TRBV28 and TRBJ2-5; D remains ambiguous. The V and J ends lost 4 bases and 5 bases respectively, with 14 bases between them. Germline V gene data show CDR1 as MDHEN and CDR2 as SYDVKM. CDR3 length: 14 residues. CDR3 in amino acids: CASSWASRSETQYF. Written as DNA, the CDR3 is TGTGCCAGCAGTTGGGCTTCCCGATCGGAGACCCAGTACTTC.

The V gene is TRBV27, the J gene TRBJ2-5; 11 bases match TRBD2. CDR1 and CDR2 from the germline V gene are MNHEY and SMNVEV (reference sequence). J gave up 1 base and V 5 bases, and 15 bases lay outside the gene matches. This CDR3 has 19 residues. CDR3 DNA: TGTGCCAGCAGTCTAGGGATAGCGGGAGGGCCGGCGCCCCAAGAGACCCAGTACTTC. It is translated as CASSLGIAGGPAPQETQYF.

This sequence joins TRBV7-9 and TRBJ1-1, with 7 bases lining up with TRBD1. Germline CDR1 reads SEHNR; CDR2 reads FQNEAQ (reference sequence). The CDR3 contains 14 residues. Trimming at V came to 5 bases and at J to 2 bases, leaving 5 bases not matched to a gene. In DNA form, the CDR3 reads TGTGCCAGCAGCCCCCGACAGGGAAACACTGAAGCTTTCTTT. Residues: CASSPRQGNTEAFF.

The V and J genes are TRBV29-1 and TRBJ2-7; 9 bases align to TRBD1. CDR3 length: 14 amino acids. Per germline, CDR1 SQVTM and CDR2 ANQGSEA. V dropped 6 bases and J dropped 3; count of bases not matched to a gene: 9. The CDR3 loop reads CSVVYSDRGYEQYF. The CDR3 bases are TGCAGCGTCGTCTATTCGGACAGGGGCTACGAGCAGTACTTC.

This chain joins TRBV5-8 and TRBJ2-5; TRBD1 might be the D (6 bases). The V gene's germline CDR1 is SGHTS and CDR2 YDEGEE. The V end was cut by 5 bases, the J end by 5 bases, with 16 bases between. The length of the CDR3 is 14 residues. The CDR3 region is CASRPPQGKETQYF. The CDR3 DNA reads TGTGCCAGCAGGCCCCCCCAGGGGAAGGAGACCCAGTACTTC. Full variable domain (outside the CDR3, taken from reference TRBV5-8 and TRBJ2-5): EAGVTQSPTHLIKTRGQQATLRCSPISGHTSVYWYQQALGLGLQFLLWYDEGEERNRGNFPPRFSGRQFPNYSSELNVNALELEDSALYLCASRPPQGKETQYFGPGTRLLVL.